A selection of T cell receptor beta chains follows, all from one sample in a study of blood T cell repertoires in COVID-19. Data came from immunoSEQ multiplex PCR; TCRdb stores just in-frame clones and leaves some out. The data show about 130,000 clones, more than 75% seen once. Sequenced input: peripheral blood. These receptors originate from a man in his sixties who had recovered from COVID-19. The CDR3 runs from the conserved cysteine through the conserved F or W. The order of the fields is J gene, D gene, clone size, V gene, CDR3 protein, CDR3 DNA. A D gene is named only where the DNA matches it firmly. Where a row states a size, it is once, few, many or the class of an expanded clone; other rows omit it.

>TRBJ1-1|TRBD1|.|TRBV3-1/TRBV3-2
CASSQEQGSWAEAFF
TGTGCCAGCAGCCAAGAACAGGGGTCGTGGGCTGAAGCTTTCTTT
>TRBJ2-2|.|.|TRBV7-3
CASSLTGLPGNGELFF
TGTGCCAGCAGCTTAACAGGGTTGCCAGGGAACGGGGAGCTGTTTTTT
>TRBJ2-3|.|.|TRBV7-2
CASSFGFTDTQYF
TGTGCCAGCAGCTTCGGGTTCACAGATACGCAGTATTTT
>TRBJ1-3|.|.|TRBV7-2
CASSGVQDSGNTIYF
TGTGCCAGCAGCGGCGTTCAGGACTCTGGAAACACCATATATTTT
>TRBJ2-2|TRBD2|.|TRBV3-1/TRBV3-2
CASRGGTSWTGELFF
TGTGCCAGCAGGGGGGGGACTAGCTGGACCGGGGAGCTGTTTTTT
>TRBJ1-5|.|.|TRBV7-9
CASSPTGGSNQPQHF
TGTGCCAGCAGCCCGACAGGAGGAAGCAATCAGCCCCAGCATTTT
>TRBJ2-7|.|.|TRBV5-5
CASSQEQVTYEQYF
TGTGCCAGCAGCCAAGAACAGGTTACCTACGAGCAGTACTTC
>TRBJ1-5|TRBD1|.|TRBV3-1/TRBV3-2
CASSQDRGVQPQHF
TGTGCCAGCAGCCAAGACAGGGGGGTTCAGCCCCAGCATTTT
>TRBJ2-1|.|.|TRBV9
CASSVDASSYNEQFF
TGTGCCAGCAGCGTAGACGCTAGCAGTTACAATGAGCAGTTCTTC
>TRBJ2-1|.|few|TRBV5-8
CASSLGVRGRHYNEQFF
TGTGCCAGCAGCTTGGGGGTCAGGGGGAGGCACTACAATGAGCAGTTCTTC
>TRBJ2-3|.|.|TRBV9
CASSQFTDTQYF
TGTGCCAGCAGCCAGTTCACAGATACGCAGTATTTT
>TRBJ2-3|TRBD2|.|TRBV6-5
CASRSGGAGTDTQYF
TGTGCCAGCAGGAGCGGGGGGGCGGGCACAGATACGCAGTATTTT
>TRBJ2-2|.|.|TRBV7-2
CASRRRGSIGELFF
TGTGCCAGCAGGCGACGGGGGAGTATCGGGGAGCTGTTTTTT
>TRBJ1-2|.|.|TRBV7-3
CASSSLTGYGYTF
TGTGCCAGCAGCTCGCTTACAGGTTATGGCTACACCTTC
>TRBJ2-2|TRBD1|.|TRBV7-9
CASSPPRTGGTGELFF
TGTGCCAGCAGCCCCCCTAGGACAGGGGGCACCGGGGAGCTGTTTTTT
>TRBJ2-2|TRBD2|.|TRBV19
CASRPTRASGGDGELFF
TGTGCCAGTCGCCCGACCCGGGCTAGCGGGGGAGACGGGGAGCTGTTTTTT
>TRBJ2-1|TRBD2|.|TRBV27
CASSPLAGDNEQFF
TGTGCCAGCAGTCCACTAGCGGGAGACAATGAGCAGTTCTTC
>TRBJ2-3|.|.|TRBV5-1
CASSSPTGTDTQYF
TGCGCCAGCAGCTCCCCCACGGGCACAGATACGCAGTATTTT
>TRBJ1-2|.|few|TRBV3-1/TRBV3-2
CASSHTGGYTF
TGTGCCAGCAGCCATACAGGTGGCTACACCTTC
>TRBJ1-4|.|.|TRBV29-1
CSVDGQGTNEKLFF
TGCAGCGTTGACGGGCAGGGAACTAATGAAAAACTGTTTTTT
>TRBJ1-5|.|few|TRBV15
CATSRDLFNQPQHF
TGTGCCACCAGCAGAGATCTTTTCAATCAGCCCCAGCATTTT
>TRBJ1-1|TRBD1|.|TRBV30
CASLGQGTEAFF
TGTGCCTCCCTAGGACAGGGAACTGAAGCTTTCTTT
>TRBJ2-2|TRBD2|.|TRBV3-1/TRBV3-2
CASSPLSGSNTGELFF
TGTGCCAGCAGCCCACTGAGCGGGAGTAACACCGGGGAGCTGTTTTTT
>TRBJ2-7|.|.|TRBV6-6
CASNPTSSGYEQYF
TGTGCCAGCAACCCGACCTCGAGCGGGTACGAGCAGTACTTC
>TRBJ2-3|TRBD2|.|TRBV27
CASSSLTSGGPDTQYF
TGTGCCAGCAGTAGTTTGACTAGCGGAGGACCAGATACGCAGTATTTT
>TRBJ2-3|TRBD2|once|TRBV28
CASSLGGVTDTQYF
TGTGCCAGCAGTTTAGGGGGGGTCACAGATACGCAGTATTTT
>TRBJ1-1|TRBD1|.|TRBV30
CAWSVGGVRNTEAFF
TGTGCCTGGAGTGTAGGGGGCGTTAGGAACACTGAAGCTTTCTTT
>TRBJ2-1|TRBD2|.|TRBV4-2
CASGDSGGADEQFF
TGTGCCAGCGGCGATAGCGGGGGGGCCGATGAGCAGTTCTTC
>TRBJ1-1|.|.|TRBV5-6
CASRFTGTTEAFF
TGTGCCAGCAGATTCACAGGGACCACTGAAGCTTTCTTT
>TRBJ2-3|.|few|TRBV4-3
CASSQGGQGRRDTQYF
TGCGCCAGCAGCCAAGGGGGCCAGGGGCGCAGGGATACGCAGTATTTT
>TRBJ2-5|.|.|TRBV6-1
CASSEGGLGSETQYF
TGTGCCAGCAGTGAAGGCGGACTCGGAAGCGAGACCCAGTACTTC
>TRBJ1-2|.|.|TRBV27
CASSLSFGQHNGYTF
TGTGCCAGCAGTTTATCTTTTGGACAGCACAATGGCTACACCTTC
>TRBJ1-4|.|.|TRBV5-1
CASSNRVATNEKLFF
TGCGCCAGCAGCAACAGAGTTGCAACTAATGAAAAACTGTTTTTT
>TRBJ1-2|.|.|TRBV10-2
CASSDGAGWDGYTF
TGCGCCAGCAGTGATGGGGCAGGTTGGGATGGCTACACCTTC
>TRBJ1-1|.|.|TRBV6-2/TRBV6-3
CASSAGRTEAFF
TGTGCCAGCAGCGCCGGGAGGACTGAAGCTTTCTTT
>TRBJ2-7|TRBD2|.|TRBV11-1
CASSSQRGLEQYF
TGTGCCAGCAGCTCCCAGCGGGGGCTGGAGCAGTACTTC
>TRBJ1-5|TRBD1|.|TRBV4-3
CASSPSLQGEQPQHF
TGCGCCAGCAGCCCTTCCCTTCAGGGGGAGCAGCCCCAGCATTTT
>TRBJ2-3|TRBD1|.|TRBV7-3
CASSLSGQGRGSDTQYF
TGTGCCAGCAGCTTATCCGGACAGGGTAGGGGCTCAGATACGCAGTATTTT
>TRBJ1-2|.|.|TRBV6-2/TRBV6-3
CASSRTGDYGYTF
TGTGCCAGCAGTCGGACGGGAGACTATGGCTACACCTTC
>TRBJ2-7|TRBD2|few|TRBV7-8
CASQRGISGTLIGEQYF
TGTGCCAGCCAGAGGGGTATTAGCGGGACTTTGATTGGGGAGCAGTACTTC
>TRBJ2-7|TRBD2|.|TRBV19
CASSVGTSGHRSYEQYF
TGTGCCAGTAGTGTGGGGACTAGCGGGCACCGCTCCTACGAGCAGTACTTC
>TRBJ2-5|TRBD1|.|TRBV30
CAWSVLFSDRVWQETQYF
TGTGCCTGGAGTGTACTTTTTTCGGACAGGGTTTGGCAAGAGACCCAGTACTTC
>TRBJ2-3|.|.|TRBV25-1
CASSGRGTDTQYF
TGTGCCAGCAGTGGAAGGGGGACAGATACGCAGTATTTT
>TRBJ2-6|.|once|TRBV6-2/TRBV6-3
CASSYSFYSSGANVLTF
TGTGCCAGCAGTTACTCTTTTTATAGCTCTGGGGCCAACGTCCTGACTTTC
>TRBJ2-7|.|.|TRBV7-2
CASRDSSSYEQYF
TGTGCCAGCAGGGACAGTTCATCCTACGAGCAGTACTTC
>TRBJ2-2|.|.|TRBV10-3
CAITGDSNTGELFF
TGTGCCATCACGGGGGACAGCAACACCGGGGAGCTGTTTTTT
>TRBJ2-3|.|.|TRBV9
CASSADSHPTDTQYF
TGTGCCAGCAGCGCGGACTCCCACCCAACAGATACGCAGTATTTT
>TRBJ2-5|TRBD2|.|TRBV9
CASSVGVAGETQYF
TGTGCCAGCAGCGTAGGAGTAGCGGGAGAGACCCAGTACTTC
>TRBJ1-1|.|few|TRBV11-1
CASSLGIAMNTEAFF
TGTGCCAGCAGCTTAGGAATAGCGATGAACACTGAAGCTTTCTTT
>TRBJ1-3|.|.|TRBV29-1
CSVGSNRGIGNTIYF
TGCAGCGTTGGTTCCAATAGGGGGATCGGAAACACCATATATTTT
>TRBJ1-3|.|few|TRBV18
CASSPTTGPTGNTIYF
TGTGCCAGCTCCCCGACAACAGGGCCTACTGGAAACACCATATATTTT